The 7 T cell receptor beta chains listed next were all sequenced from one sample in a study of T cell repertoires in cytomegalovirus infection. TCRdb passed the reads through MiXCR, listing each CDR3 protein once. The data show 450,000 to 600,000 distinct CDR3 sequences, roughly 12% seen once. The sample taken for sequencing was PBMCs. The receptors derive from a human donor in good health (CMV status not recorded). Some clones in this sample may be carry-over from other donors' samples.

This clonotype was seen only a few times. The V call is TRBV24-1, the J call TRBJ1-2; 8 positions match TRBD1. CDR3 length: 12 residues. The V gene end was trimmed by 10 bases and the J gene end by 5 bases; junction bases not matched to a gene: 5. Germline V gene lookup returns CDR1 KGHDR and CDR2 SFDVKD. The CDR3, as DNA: TGTGCCACAGAGGACAGGGATTATGGCTACACCTTC. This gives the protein CATEDRDYGYTF.

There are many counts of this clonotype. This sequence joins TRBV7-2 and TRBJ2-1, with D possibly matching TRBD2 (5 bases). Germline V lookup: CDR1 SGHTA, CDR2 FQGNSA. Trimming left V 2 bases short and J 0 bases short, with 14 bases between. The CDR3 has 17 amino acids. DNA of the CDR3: TGTGCCAGCAGCTTATTCGGGGTCCGTAGCTCCTACAATGAGCAGTTCTTC. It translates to CASSLFGVRSSYNEQFF. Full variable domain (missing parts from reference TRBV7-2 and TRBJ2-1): GAGVSQSPSNKVTEKGKDVELRCDPISGHTALYWYRQSLGQGLEFLIYFQGNSAPDKSGLPSDRFSAERTGGSVSTLTIQRTQQEDSAVYLCASSLFGVRSSYNEQFFGPGTRLTVL.

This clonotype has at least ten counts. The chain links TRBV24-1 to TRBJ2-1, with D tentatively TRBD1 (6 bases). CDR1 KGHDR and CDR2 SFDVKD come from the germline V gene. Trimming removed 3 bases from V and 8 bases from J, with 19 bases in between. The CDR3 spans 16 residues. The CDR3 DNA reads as TGTGCCACCAGTGATCCCGGACAGAGCCAGCATGATGAGCAGTTCTTC. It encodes CATSDPGQSQHDEQFF.

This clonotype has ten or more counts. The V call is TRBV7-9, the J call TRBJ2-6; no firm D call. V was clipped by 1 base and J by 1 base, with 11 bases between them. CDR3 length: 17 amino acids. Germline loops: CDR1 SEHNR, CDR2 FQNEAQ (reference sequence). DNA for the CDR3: TGTGCCAGCAGCTTAGATGTAGGGCAGTCTGGGGCCAACGTCCTGACTTTC. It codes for CASSLDVGQSGANVLTF.

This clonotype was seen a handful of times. CDR3 in amino acids: CASSRGHFGELFF. Written as DNA, the CDR3 is TGTGCCAGCAGCCGCGGACATTTCGGGGAGCTGTTTTTT. The genes are TRBV14 and TRBJ2-2, with D perhaps matching TRBD1 (5 bases). The CDR3 loop spans 13 amino acids. V lost 4 bases and J lost 7, with 10 bases in between. Germline-derived CDR1 and CDR2 are SGHDN and FVKESK.

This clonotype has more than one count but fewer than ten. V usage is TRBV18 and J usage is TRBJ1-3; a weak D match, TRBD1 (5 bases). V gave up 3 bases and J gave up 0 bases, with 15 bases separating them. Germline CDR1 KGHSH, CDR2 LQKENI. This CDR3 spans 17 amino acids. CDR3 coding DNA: TGTGCCAGCTCACCCGAGCCCCCAGGGAACTCTGGAAACACCATATATTTT. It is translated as CASSPEPPGNSGNTIYF. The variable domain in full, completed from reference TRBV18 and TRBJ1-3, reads NAGVMQNPRHLVRRRGQEARLRCSPMKGHSHVYWYRQLPEEGLKFMVYLQKENIIDESGMPKERFSAEFPKEGPSILRIQQVVRGDSAAYFCASSPEPPGNSGNTIYFGEGSWLTVV.

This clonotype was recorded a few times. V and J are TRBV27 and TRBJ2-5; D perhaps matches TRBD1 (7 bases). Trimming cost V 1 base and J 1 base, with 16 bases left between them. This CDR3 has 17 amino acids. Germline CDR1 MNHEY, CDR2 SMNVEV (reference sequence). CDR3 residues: CASSLWGDSQFQETQYF. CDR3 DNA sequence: TGTGCCAGCAGTTTATGGGGGGACAGTCAGTTCCAAGAGACCCAGTACTTC.